Presented here are 10 T cell receptor beta chains from one specimen sequenced in a study of T cell responses to AZD1222 COVID-19 vaccine. Produced via immunoSEQ multiplex PCR; TCRdb's table is partial and in-frame only. The table includes approximately 160,000 clones, 75% to 95% detected once. The source material was peripheral blood, sampled on day 0 of AZD1222 vaccination. Receptor source: an adult in good health.

This clone was detected only once. The chain links TRBV19 to TRBJ1-2; D perhaps matches TRBD1 (5 bases). Per germline, CDR1 LNHDA and CDR2 SQIVND (reference sequence). The CDR3 extends over 16 amino acids. The V end was cut by 1 base, the J end by 0 bases, with 12 bases between. The CDR3 protein is CASSIVGTGANYGYTF. Here the CDR3 DNA reads TGTGCCAGTAGTATAGTCGGGACGGGAGCTAACTATGGCTACACCTTC. The full variable domain, rest sourced from reference TRBV19 and TRBJ1-2, is DGGITQSPKYLFRKEGQNVTLSCEQNLNHDAMYWYRQDPGQGLRLIYYSQIVNDFQKGDIAEGYSVSREKKESFPLTVTSAQKNPTAFYLCASSIVGTGANYGYTFGSGTRLTVV.

In nucleotides, the CDR3 is TGTGCCAGTAGGGCGACAGGGGCCTACGAGCAGTACTTC. This sequence encodes CASRATGAYEQYF. The rearrangement joins TRBV19 to TRBJ2-7; 8 positions agree with TRBD1. The CDR3 has 13 residues. Trimming removed 6 bases from V and 2 bases from J; junction bases left unmatched: 3. The germline CDR1 and CDR2 sequences are LNHDA and SQIVND (reference sequence).

The chain employs TRBV28 and TRBJ2-7, with D tentatively TRBD2 (7 bases). CDR1 is MDHEN and CDR2 is SYDVKM in the germline V gene. The CDR3 has 15 residues. The germline V and J ends were trimmed by 3 bases and 4 bases, with 16 bases remaining between them. The CDR3 coding sequence is TGTGCCAGCAGTTTTTCGGGGGGCGGGAGATACGAGCAGTACTTC. Its translation is CASSFSGGGRYEQYF.

The chain links TRBV4-1 to TRBJ2-7; 11 bases map to TRBD2. The CDR3 covers 16 residues. The germline CDR1 and CDR2 sequences are MGHRA and YSYEKL. V dropped 0 bases and J dropped 2; count of bases not matched to a gene: 3. The DNA of the CDR3 is TGCGCCAGCAGCCAAGACACTAGCGGGGGTGCCTACGAGCAGTACTTC. Encoded protein: CASSQDTSGGAYEQYF.

This clone was seen only once. The rearrangement links TRBV7-8 to TRBJ2-4; D unresolved. Germline CDR1 reads SGHVS; CDR2 reads FQNEAQ. Trimming left V 4 bases short and J 0 bases short, with 10 bases between. The CDR3 loop spans 15 amino acids. CDR3 sequence (DNA): TGTGCCAGCAGCTCGCCGGACCTAGCCAAAAACATTCAGTACTTC. Its protein is CASSSPDLAKNIQYF.

This chain connects TRBV28 to TRBJ1-4; the match to TRBD1 covers 8 bases. CDR1 and CDR2 from the germline V gene are MDHEN and SYDVKM. J gave up 10 bases and V 4 bases, and 11 bases lay outside the gene matches. There are 15 residues in the CDR3. The CDR3 protein is CASSYAPDRGRKLFF. As DNA, the CDR3 is TGTGCCAGCAGTTATGCCCCAGACAGGGGACGAAAACTGTTTTTT.

The rearrangement uses TRBV5-1 and TRBJ1-6; 7 nucleotides align to TRBD1. V lost 2 bases and J lost 6; bases outside the gene matches: 2. The CDR3 spans 14 residues. Germline V gene sequence: CDR1 SGHRS, CDR2 YFSETQ. DNA for the CDR3: TGCGCCAGCAGCTTCGGGGACAGTAATTCACCCCTCCACTTT. Amino acid sequence: CASSFGDSNSPLHF.

The V gene is TRBV5-1, the J gene TRBJ1-4; D gene ambiguous. The CDR3 has 16 amino acids. Germline CDR1 is SGHRS and CDR2 is YFSETQ. Trimming removed 0 bases from V and 0 bases from J, with 9 bases in between. The CDR3 nucleotides read TGCGCCAGCAGCTTGGTGACCGGAACAACTAATGAAAAACTGTTTTTT. Amino acid sequence: CASSLVTGTTNEKLFF.

The V call is TRBV5-1, the J call TRBJ2-2, with 8 bases fitting TRBD1. The CDR3 is 15 residues long. Germline CDR1 and CDR2: SGHRS and YFSETQ. The V gene end was trimmed by 7 bases and the J gene end by 2 bases; junction bases not matched to a gene: 7. The CDR3 DNA is TGCGCCAGCGAGACGACAGGGGCCAACACCGGGGAGCTGTTTTTT. Protein: CASETTGANTGELFF.

This clone was detected only once. V is TRBV19 and J is TRBJ2-7, with D maybe TRBD2 (5 bases). Trimming cost V 10 bases and J 4 bases, with 20 bases left between them. Germline V gives CDR1 LNHDA, CDR2 SQIVND (reference sequence). CDR3 size: 14 residues. The DNA of the CDR3 is TGTGCCACGAGGGTACAGCACCCCCTTTACGAGCAGTACTTC. Its protein product is CATRVQHPLYEQYF.